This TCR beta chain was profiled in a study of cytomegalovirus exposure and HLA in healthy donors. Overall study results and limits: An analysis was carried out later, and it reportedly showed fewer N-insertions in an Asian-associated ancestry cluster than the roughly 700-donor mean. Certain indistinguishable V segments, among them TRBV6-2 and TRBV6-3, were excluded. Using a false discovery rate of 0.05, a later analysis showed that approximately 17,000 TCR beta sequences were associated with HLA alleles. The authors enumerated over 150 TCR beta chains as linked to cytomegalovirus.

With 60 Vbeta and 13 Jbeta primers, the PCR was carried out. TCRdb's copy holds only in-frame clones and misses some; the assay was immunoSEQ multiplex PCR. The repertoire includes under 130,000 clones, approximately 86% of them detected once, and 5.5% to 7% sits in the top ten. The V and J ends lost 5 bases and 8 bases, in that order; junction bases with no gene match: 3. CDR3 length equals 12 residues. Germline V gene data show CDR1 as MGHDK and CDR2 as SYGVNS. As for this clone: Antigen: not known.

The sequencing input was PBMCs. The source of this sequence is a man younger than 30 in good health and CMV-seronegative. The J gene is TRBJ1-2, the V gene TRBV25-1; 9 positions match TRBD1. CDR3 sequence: CASSLTGGGYTF. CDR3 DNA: TGTGCCAGCAGTCTGACAGGGGGGGGCTACACCTTC.